The clone carrying this T cell receptor (beta chain) was found many times. Its antigen remains unknown. TCRdb re-derived calls from the reads in MiXCR, one entry per CDR3 protein. The repertoire has about 490,000 distinct CDR3 sequences, around 11% of them found once; the top ten carry more than 8.5%. These data belong to a study of T cell repertoires in cytomegalovirus infection. Overall study context: Public TCR beta signature analysis indicated the presence of both CMV infection and matching HLA type.

Study outcomes and limitations: Summed frequency of shared TCR beta families picked out CMV carriers who also had the relevant HLA. HLA-C-restricted CMV-specific TCR beta clonotypes were dominant in the ex vivo response.

Germline V gives CDR1 MNHNS, CDR2 SASEGT. The CDR3 contains 13 residues. The germline V and J ends were trimmed by 7 bases and 2 bases, with 6 bases remaining between them. The rearrangement links TRBV6-1 to TRBJ1-6; maybe TRBD1 (5 bases). The sequence derives from a human donor in good health (CMV status not recorded). Some clones in this sample may be carry-over from other donors' samples. The sample taken for sequencing was PBMCs. CDR3 residues: CASMTAYNSPLHF. CDR3 DNA sequence: TGTGCCAGCATGACAGCCTATAATTCACCCCTCCACTTT.